The rows below give T cell receptor beta chains drawn from one sample of a study of T cell responses to AZD1222 COVID-19 vaccine. Libraries were prepared by immunoSEQ multiplex PCR; TCRdb keeps only in-frame clonotypes and omits some of them. The table records more than 85,000 clones, approximately 91% of them present only once. The specimen was peripheral blood, collected 28 days after the second AZD1222 dose. These receptors were collected from an adult who received the AZD1222 COVID-19 vaccine. The conserved cysteine and the conserved F or W are not part of the CDR3 here.

CDR3aa,j_gene,v_gene
ASADRHNYGYT,TRBJ1-2,TRBV6-5
ASSPGGISYNEQF,TRBJ2-1,TRBV5-1
ATNYRDSGGAYEQY,TRBJ2-7,TRBV11-2
ASRGLAGEGQY,TRBJ2-7,TRBV19
ASSLRQGTYYGYT,TRBJ1-2,TRBV7-8
ASSQGLAGSEQY,TRBJ2-7,TRBV7-9
ASSLFGRTAGNTIY,TRBJ1-3,TRBV11-2
ASSLPRGHGYT,TRBJ1-2,TRBV5-4
ASSLRGRDNEQF,TRBJ2-1,TRBV5-1
ASRWEGMNTEAF,TRBJ1-1,TRBV6-5
ASSIDGQWGYT,TRBJ1-2,TRBV19
ASSHESRADGYT,TRBJ1-2,TRBV3-1/TRBV3-2
ASSLTWTGGLNTEAF,TRBJ1-1,TRBV5-1
AWSRGRETQY,TRBJ2-5,TRBV30
ASSPEGGGRGDGYT,TRBJ1-2,TRBV9
ASSDPLRGVGNQPQH,TRBJ1-5,TRBV6-4
ASSLYEYNEQF,TRBJ2-1,TRBV5-1
ASSSLGAYTEAF,TRBJ1-1,TRBV27
ASSSAGQGTDTQY,TRBJ2-3,TRBV6-5
ASSLVAGGTEAF,TRBJ1-1,TRBV5-1
ASRPWTSGNTGELF,TRBJ2-2,TRBV19
ASSQQGQGVYEQY,TRBJ2-7,TRBV4-1
ASSSPQGARKAF,TRBJ1-1,TRBV19
ATSRDRSGAREQY,TRBJ2-7,TRBV15
ASSLDRGNQPQH,TRBJ1-5,TRBV4-1
ASSYAGRSGLRAPSGYEQY,TRBJ2-7,TRBV6-2/TRBV6-3
ASSPRTGGVAGANVLT,TRBJ2-6,TRBV11-2
ASSVTRTYGYT,TRBJ1-2,TRBV28
SVGGTGEKLF,TRBJ1-4,TRBV29-1
ASGSGLASNGPDTQY,TRBJ2-3,TRBV12-5
ASSFGPVDTQY,TRBJ2-3,TRBV5-1
ATSREGFGGELF,TRBJ2-2,TRBV15
ASAGTAGISGNTIY,TRBJ1-3,TRBV5-1
ASSPTFPTGGDYYGYT,TRBJ1-2,TRBV18
ASSEGRFYEQY,TRBJ2-7,TRBV2
ATSGTSGNNEQF,TRBJ2-1,TRBV19
ASRPAGVYGYT,TRBJ1-2,TRBV12-3/TRBV12-4
ASSPGALERQY,TRBJ2-7,TRBV18
ASSPPGQGAYEQY,TRBJ2-7,TRBV18
ASSEGTGTASYGYT,TRBJ1-2,TRBV2
ASSLLRGGKLF,TRBJ1-4,TRBV7-2
AWSPIPWTEAF,TRBJ1-1,TRBV30
ASSPLGQGTNEQF,TRBJ2-1,TRBV28
ASGEGENTGELF,TRBJ2-2,TRBV5-1
ATRSTGSGQPQH,TRBJ1-5,TRBV24-1
ASSRQFEAF,TRBJ1-1,TRBV12-3/TRBV12-4
ASSQGHSGTGVYEQY,TRBJ2-7,TRBV4-2